This TCR beta chain was identified during a study of cytomegalovirus exposure and HLA in healthy donors. Looking at the study overall: A data release that came early held 80 million to 95 million unique TCRs from HLA-typed donors.

The PCR used 60 Vbeta and 13 Jbeta primers. Here immunoSEQ multiplex PCR was the method, and the copy in TCRdb shows in-frame clones only, minus some. The sample lists about 270,000 clones, 86% occurring once. V shed 3 bases and J shed 0 bases, with 15 bases lying between them. CDR3 size: 16 residues. CDR1 and CDR2 from the germline V gene are SGHDN and FVKESK. The sequenced material came from PBMCs. This sequence originates from a man aged 35-49 years in good health and CMV-seropositive. The chain has TRBV14 and TRBJ2-7; TRBD1 might be the D (6 bases). The CDR3 DNA reads TGTGCCAGCAGCCAGACTGGGAAGGACAGCTCCTACGAGCAGTACTTC. Translating it yields CASSQTGKDSSYEQYF.